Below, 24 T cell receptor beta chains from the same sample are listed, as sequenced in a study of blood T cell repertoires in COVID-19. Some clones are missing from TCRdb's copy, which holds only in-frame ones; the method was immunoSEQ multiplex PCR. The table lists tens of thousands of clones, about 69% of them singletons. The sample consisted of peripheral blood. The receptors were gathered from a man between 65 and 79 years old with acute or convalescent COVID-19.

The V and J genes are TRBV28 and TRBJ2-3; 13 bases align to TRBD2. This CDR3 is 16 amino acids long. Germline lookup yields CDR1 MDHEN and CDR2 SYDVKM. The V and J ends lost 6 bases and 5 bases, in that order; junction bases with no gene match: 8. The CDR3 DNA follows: TGTGCCAGCAGCCAACGGACTAGCGGGAGAGGAGATACGCAGTATTTT. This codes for CASSQRTSGRGDTQYF.

The CDR3 bases are TGTGCCAGCAGCTTAGGACAGGGTTGGCGAGAGCAGTACTTC. It translates to CASSLGQGWREQYF. This rearrangement joins TRBV7-2 to TRBJ2-7; 7 bases are a match to TRBD1. Germline assignment: CDR1 SGHTA and CDR2 FQGNSA. The CDR3 spans 14 residues. V was pared by 1 base and J by 7 bases, with 7 bases of the junction left unmatched.

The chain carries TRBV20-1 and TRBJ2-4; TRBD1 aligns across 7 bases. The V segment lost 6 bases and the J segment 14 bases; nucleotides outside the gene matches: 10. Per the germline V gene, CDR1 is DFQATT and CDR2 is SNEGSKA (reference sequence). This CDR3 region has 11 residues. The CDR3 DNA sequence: TGCAGTGCCCTCAGAGGGACAGAGAAGTACTTC. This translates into CSALRGTEKYF.

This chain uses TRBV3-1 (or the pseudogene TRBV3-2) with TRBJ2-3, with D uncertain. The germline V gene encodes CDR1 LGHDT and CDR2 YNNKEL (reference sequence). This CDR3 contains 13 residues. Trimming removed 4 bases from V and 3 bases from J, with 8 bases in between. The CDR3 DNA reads TGTGCCAGCAGCCGCCAGAGGACAGATACGCAGTATTTT. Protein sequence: CASSRQRTDTQYF.

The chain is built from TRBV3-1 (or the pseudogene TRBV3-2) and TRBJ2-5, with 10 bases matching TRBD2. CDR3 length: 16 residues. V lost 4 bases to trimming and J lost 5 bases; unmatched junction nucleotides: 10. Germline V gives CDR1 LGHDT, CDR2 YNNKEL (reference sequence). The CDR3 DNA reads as TGTGCCAGCAGCCGATCCAGCGGGAGGGCCCTGGAGACCCAGTACTTC. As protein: CASSRSSGRALETQYF.

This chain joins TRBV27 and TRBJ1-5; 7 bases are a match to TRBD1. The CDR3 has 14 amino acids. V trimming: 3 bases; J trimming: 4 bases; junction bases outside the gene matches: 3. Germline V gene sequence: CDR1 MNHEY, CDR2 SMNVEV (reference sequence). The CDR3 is CASSFSDRNQPQHF. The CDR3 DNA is TGTGCCAGCAGTTTCTCGGACAGGAATCAGCCCCAGCATTTT.

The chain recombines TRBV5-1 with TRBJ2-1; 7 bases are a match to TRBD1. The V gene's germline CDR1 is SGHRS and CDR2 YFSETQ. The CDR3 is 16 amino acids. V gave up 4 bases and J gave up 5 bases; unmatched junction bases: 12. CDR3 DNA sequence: TGCGCCAGCAGCACGAGGGGGCTCTCTCAGAACAATGAGCAGTTCTTC. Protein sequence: CASSTRGLSQNNEQFF.

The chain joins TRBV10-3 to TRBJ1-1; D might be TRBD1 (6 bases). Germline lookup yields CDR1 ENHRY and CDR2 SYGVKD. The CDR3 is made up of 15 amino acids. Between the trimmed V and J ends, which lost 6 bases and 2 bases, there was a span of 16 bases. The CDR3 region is CAISGDNLVNTEAFF. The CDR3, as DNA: TGTGCCATCAGCGGGGACAACTTGGTTAACACTGAAGCTTTCTTT.

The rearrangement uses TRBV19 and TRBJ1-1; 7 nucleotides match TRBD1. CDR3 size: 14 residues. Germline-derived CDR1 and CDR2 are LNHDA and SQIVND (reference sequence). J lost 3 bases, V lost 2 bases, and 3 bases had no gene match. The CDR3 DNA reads TGTGCCAGTAGTATACGTCAGGGGGACACTGAAGCTTTCTTT. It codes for CASSIRQGDTEAFF.

This CDR3 is CATQGLAGGSSYEQYF. The CDR3 DNA follows: TGTGCCACCCAAGGGTTAGCGGGAGGTTCCTCCTACGAGCAGTACTTC. The J gene is TRBJ2-7, the V gene TRBV24-1; 10 nucleotides line up with TRBD2. Germline V gene sequence: CDR1 KGHDR, CDR2 SFDVKD. This CDR3 has 16 residues. Trimming at V came to 9 bases and at J to 0 bases, leaving 10 bases not matched to a gene.

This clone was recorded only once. Here the CDR3 DNA reads TGTGCCAGCAGTCCCGGGACTAGCAGCTACGAGCAGTACTTC. This codes for CASSPGTSSYEQYF. The chain carries TRBV6-6 and TRBJ2-7; TRBD2 matches at 9 bases. The CDR3 has 14 amino acids. V was pared by 5 bases and J by 3 bases, with 5 bases of the junction left unmatched. Germline CDR1 and CDR2: MNHNY and SVGAGI (reference sequence).

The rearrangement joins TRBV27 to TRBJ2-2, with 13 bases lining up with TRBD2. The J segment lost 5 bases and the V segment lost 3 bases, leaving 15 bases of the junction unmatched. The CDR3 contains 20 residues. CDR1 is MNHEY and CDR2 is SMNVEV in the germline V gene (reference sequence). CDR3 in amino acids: CASSFRELARTSGRTGELFF. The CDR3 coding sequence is TGTGCCAGCAGTTTTAGAGAGTTAGCTCGGACTAGCGGGAGAACCGGGGAGCTGTTTTTT.

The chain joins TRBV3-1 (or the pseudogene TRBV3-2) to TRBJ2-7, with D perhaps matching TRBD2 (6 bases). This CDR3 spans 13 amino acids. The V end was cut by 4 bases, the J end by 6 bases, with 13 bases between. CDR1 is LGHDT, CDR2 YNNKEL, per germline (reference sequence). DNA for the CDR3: TGTGCCAGCAGCCTCGGTCCCGGGGGCGAGCAGTACTTC. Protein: CASSLGPGGEQYF.

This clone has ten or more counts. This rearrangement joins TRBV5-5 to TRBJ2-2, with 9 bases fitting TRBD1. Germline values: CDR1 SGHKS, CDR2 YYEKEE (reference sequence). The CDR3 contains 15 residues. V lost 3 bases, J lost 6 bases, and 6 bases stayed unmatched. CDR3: CASSSRDRVAGELFF. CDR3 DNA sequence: TGTGCCAGCAGCTCCCGGGACAGGGTTGCCGGGGAGCTGTTTTTT.

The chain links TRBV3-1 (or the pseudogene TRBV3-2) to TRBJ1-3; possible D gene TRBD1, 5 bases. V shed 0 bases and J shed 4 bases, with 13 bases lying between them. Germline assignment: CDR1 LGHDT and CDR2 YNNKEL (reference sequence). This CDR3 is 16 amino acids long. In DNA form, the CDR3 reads TGTGCCAGCAGCCAAGATTTGGGCAGGGCGGGAAACACCATATATTTT. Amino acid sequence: CASSQDLGRAGNTIYF.

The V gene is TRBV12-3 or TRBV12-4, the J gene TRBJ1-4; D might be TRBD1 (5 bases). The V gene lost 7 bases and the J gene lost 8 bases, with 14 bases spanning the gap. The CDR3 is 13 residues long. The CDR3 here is CASNTPGVEKLFF. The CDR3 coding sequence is TGTGCCAGCAACACCCCGGGGGTAGAAAAACTGTTTTTT.

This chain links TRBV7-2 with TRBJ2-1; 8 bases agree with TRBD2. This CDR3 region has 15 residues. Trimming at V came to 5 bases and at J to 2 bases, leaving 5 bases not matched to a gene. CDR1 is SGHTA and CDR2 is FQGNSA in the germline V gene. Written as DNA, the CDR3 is TGTGCCAGCAGCGCCCGGGAGGGCCCCTACAATGAGCAGTTCTTC. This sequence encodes CASSAREGPYNEQFF.

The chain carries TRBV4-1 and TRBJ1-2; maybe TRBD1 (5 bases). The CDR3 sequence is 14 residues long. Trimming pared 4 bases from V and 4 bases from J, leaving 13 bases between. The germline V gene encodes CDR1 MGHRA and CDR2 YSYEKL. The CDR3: CASSRSGASYGYTF. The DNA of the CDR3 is TGCGCCAGCAGCCGAAGTGGGGCCTCCTATGGCTACACCTTC.

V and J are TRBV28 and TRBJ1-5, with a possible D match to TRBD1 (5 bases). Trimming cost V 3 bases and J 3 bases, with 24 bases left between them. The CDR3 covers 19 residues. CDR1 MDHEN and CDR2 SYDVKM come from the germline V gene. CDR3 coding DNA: TGTGCCAGCAGTTTCCCCACTAATTGGGGCCCCCTCCCCAATCAGCCCCAGCATTTT. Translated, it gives CASSFPTNWGPLPNQPQHF.

Here the CDR3 reads CASSKGPGMNTEAFF. CDR3 bases: TGTGCCAGTAGCAAGGGCCCCGGGATGAACACTGAAGCTTTCTTT. The rearrangement links TRBV19 to TRBJ1-1; unclear D gene. This CDR3 is 15 amino acids long. Germline V lookup: CDR1 LNHDA, CDR2 SQIVND (reference sequence). The germline V and J ends were trimmed by 6 bases and 0 bases, with 14 bases remaining between them.

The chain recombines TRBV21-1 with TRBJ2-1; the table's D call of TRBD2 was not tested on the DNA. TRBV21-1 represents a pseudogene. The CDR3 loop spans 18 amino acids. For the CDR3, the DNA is TGTGCGCCCCCGCCTGGGGTCCCGGGACTAGCGGGATACAATGAGCAGTTCTTC. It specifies CAPPPGVPGLAGYNEQFF.

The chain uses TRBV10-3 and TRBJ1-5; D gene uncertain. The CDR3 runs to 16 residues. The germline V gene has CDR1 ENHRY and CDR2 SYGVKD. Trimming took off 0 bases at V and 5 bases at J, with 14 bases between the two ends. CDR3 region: CAISESIMRVDQPQHF. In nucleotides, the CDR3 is TGTGCCATCAGTGAGTCGATCATGAGGGTGGATCAGCCCCAGCATTTT.

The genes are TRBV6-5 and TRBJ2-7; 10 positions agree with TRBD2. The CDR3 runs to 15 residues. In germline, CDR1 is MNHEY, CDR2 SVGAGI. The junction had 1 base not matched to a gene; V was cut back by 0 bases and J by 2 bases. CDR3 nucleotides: TGTGCCAGCAGTTACTCAAGCGGGAGGGCCTACGAGCAGTACTTC. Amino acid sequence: CASSYSSGRAYEQYF.

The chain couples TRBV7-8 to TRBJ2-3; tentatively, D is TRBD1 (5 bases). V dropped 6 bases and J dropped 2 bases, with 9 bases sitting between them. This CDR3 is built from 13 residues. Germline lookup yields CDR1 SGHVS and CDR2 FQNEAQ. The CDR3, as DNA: TGTGCCAGCAGGGCAGGGATCACAGATACGCAGTATTTT. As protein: CASRAGITDTQYF.